Listed below are T cell receptor beta chains from one sample, sequenced in a study of persistence of HIV-infected CD4 T cells. Antigen specificity for these receptors is unknown. TCRdb's copy holds only in-frame clones and misses some; the assay was immunoSEQ multiplex PCR. The table includes just over 35,000 clones, roughly 84% detected once. The sequencing here drew on cultured CD4+ T cells from PBMCs, taken from a patient who received antiretroviral therapy. These receptors were collected from an adult with HIV. The donor label of this sample is uncertain. The CDR3 runs from the conserved cysteine through the conserved F or W. The order of the fields is D gene, J gene, V gene, CDR3 protein, CDR3 DNA. The D gene is left open where the match is weak.

d_call: .
j_call: TRBJ2-7
v_call: TRBV28
cdr3_aa: CASSYQREQYF
cdr3_nt: TGTGCCAGCAGTTATCAGCGCGAGCAGTACTTC

d_call: .
j_call: TRBJ2-5
v_call: TRBV5-1
cdr3_aa: CASSSGSLQETQYF
cdr3_nt: TGCGCCAGCAGCTCTGGGTCTTTGCAAGAGACCCAGTACTTC

d_call: .
j_call: TRBJ1-6
v_call: TRBV12-3/TRBV12-4
cdr3_aa: CASSLFGEGRPHF
cdr3_nt: TGTGCCAGCAGTTTGTTCGGGGAGGGCCGCCCCCACTTT

d_call: .
j_call: TRBJ2-3
v_call: TRBV29-1
cdr3_aa: CSADTSSTDTQYF
cdr3_nt: TGCAGCGCCGACACCTCTAGCACAGATACGCAGTATTTT

d_call: .
j_call: TRBJ2-7
v_call: TRBV5-1
cdr3_aa: CASSLGAGNYEQYF
cdr3_nt: TGCGCCAGCAGCTTGGGGGCAGGGAACTACGAGCAGTACTTC

d_call: TRBD2
j_call: TRBJ2-3
v_call: TRBV7-2
cdr3_aa: CASTDILLAGETDTQYF
cdr3_nt: TGTGCCAGCACCGACATACTACTAGCGGGGGAGACAGATACGCAGTATTTT

d_call: .
j_call: TRBJ2-7
v_call: TRBV5-1
cdr3_aa: CASSLEQGFYEQYF
cdr3_nt: TGCGCCAGCAGCTTGGAACAGGGCTTCTACGAGCAGTACTTC

d_call: .
j_call: TRBJ1-2
v_call: TRBV10-3
cdr3_aa: CAISESKAADYGYTF
cdr3_nt: TGTGCCATCAGTGAGTCAAAGGCAGCCGACTATGGCTACACCTTC

d_call: .
j_call: TRBJ2-7
v_call: TRBV5-6
cdr3_aa: CASSYDRSSYEQYF
cdr3_nt: TGTGCCAGCAGCTACGACAGGAGCTCCTACGAGCAGTACTTC

d_call: .
j_call: TRBJ2-3
v_call: TRBV19
cdr3_aa: CASSIGSVAVRADTQYF
cdr3_nt: TGTGCCAGTAGTATAGGGTCAGTGGCAGTGCGGGCAGATACGCAGTATTTT